This T cell receptor beta chain stems from a study of cytotoxic CD8 clonotypes in ibrutinib-treated CLL. This clone was counted between two and nine times. Its antigen is as yet unknown. Study-wide results and limits: Sustained-remission patients were sampled at one set of times and progressing patients at different ones.

The intended depth for sequencing was 1 in 200,000 to 1 in 1 million T cells. The protocol was immunoSEQ multiplex PCR, while the TCRdb copy is restricted to in-frame clones and leaves out a portion. The sample consists of about 250,000 clones, roughly 70% of them appearing once. Genomic DNA for TCR beta libraries, 2 to 2.5 micrograms, came from cryopreserved PBMCs. Sample: PBMCs, taken after 24 months of ibrutinib treatment. The origin of this receptor is a human donor with chronic lymphocytic leukemia.

CDR3 DNA sequence: TGTGCCAGCTCGCGGGAGGTTGGCACAGATACGCAGTATTTT. Translating it yields CASSREVGTDTQYF. J is TRBJ2-3 and V is TRBV18, with 8 bases lining up with TRBD2. Germline V gives CDR1 KGHSH, CDR2 LQKENI. This CDR3 contains 14 residues. V trimming: 6 bases; J trimming: 1 base; junction bases outside the gene matches: 3.